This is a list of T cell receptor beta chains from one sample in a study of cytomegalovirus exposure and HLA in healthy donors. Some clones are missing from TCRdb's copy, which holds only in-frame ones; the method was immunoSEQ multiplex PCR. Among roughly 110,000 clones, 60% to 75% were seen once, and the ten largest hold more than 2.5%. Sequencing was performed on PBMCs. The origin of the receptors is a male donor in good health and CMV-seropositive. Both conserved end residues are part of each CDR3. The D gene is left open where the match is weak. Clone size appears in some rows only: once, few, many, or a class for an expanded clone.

CDR3: CASSRNLPTDTQYF; DNA: TGTGCCAGCAGCCGAAACTTGCCCACGGATACGCAGTATTTT; D: NA; J: TRBJ2-3; size: NA; V: TRBV7-9
CDR3: CASSRAGVDTGELFF; DNA: TGTGCCAGTAGTAGGGCGGGTGTCGATACCGGGGAGCTGTTTTTT; D: NA; J: TRBJ2-2; size: NA; V: TRBV19
CDR3: CASSGWTGWSNEQFF; DNA: TGTGCCAGCAGTGGATGGACAGGTTGGTCCAATGAGCAGTTCTTC; D: TRBD1; J: TRBJ2-1; size: once; V: TRBV6-1
CDR3: CASSQGLAGTYEQYF; DNA: TGTGCCAGCAGTCAGGGACTAGCGGGGACCTACGAGCAGTACTTC; D: TRBD2; J: TRBJ2-7; size: NA; V: TRBV7-7
CDR3: CSVDINYGYTF; DNA: TGCAGCGTTGATATTAACTATGGCTACACCTTC; D: NA; J: TRBJ1-2; size: few; V: TRBV29-1
CDR3: CASRNPGQDYEQYF; DNA: TGCGCCAGCAGGAACCCCGGACAGGACTACGAGCAGTACTTC; D: TRBD1; J: TRBJ2-7; size: NA; V: TRBV5-1
CDR3: CASSGFNQPQHF; DNA: TGTGCCAGTTCGGGGTTCAATCAGCCCCAGCATTTT; D: NA; J: TRBJ1-5; size: few; V: TRBV19
CDR3: CASSIRERDYEQYF; DNA: TGTGCCAGCTCCATCCGGGAACGGGACTACGAGCAGTACTTC; D: NA; J: TRBJ2-7; size: few; V: TRBV21-1
CDR3: CASSHSFGEQFF; DNA: TGTGCCAGCAGCCATTCCTTCGGTGAGCAGTTCTTC; D: NA; J: TRBJ2-1; size: NA; V: TRBV2
CDR3: CSVHQLTDTQYF; DNA: TGCAGCGTTCATCAACTGACAGATACGCAGTATTTT; D: NA; J: TRBJ2-3; size: NA; V: TRBV29-1
CDR3: CASSTGDFRAQETQYF; DNA: TGCGCCAGCAGCACGGGGGACTTCCGCGCCCAAGAGACCCAGTACTTC; D: NA; J: TRBJ2-5; size: once; V: TRBV5-1
CDR3: CSVAHGRFGAFF; DNA: TGCAGCGTTGCTCATGGCAGGTTCGGAGCTTTCTTT; D: NA; J: TRBJ1-1; size: few; V: TRBV29-1
CDR3: CASRTGRVPQHF; DNA: TGTGCCAGTAGAACAGGGCGGGTGCCCCAGCATTTT; D: NA; J: TRBJ1-5; size: NA; V: TRBV19
CDR3: CASSDRGDQPQHF; DNA: TGTGCCAGCAGCGACAGGGGGGACCAGCCCCAGCATTTT; D: TRBD1; J: TRBJ1-5; size: NA; V: TRBV6-5
CDR3: CSVLDRSSYEQYF; DNA: TGCAGCGTTTTGGATCGGAGCTCCTACGAGCAGTACTTC; D: NA; J: TRBJ2-7; size: NA; V: TRBV29-1
CDR3: CATSPQRTYEQYF; DNA: TGTGCCACCAGCCCCCAGCGCACCTACGAGCAGTACTTC; D: NA; J: TRBJ2-7; size: NA; V: TRBV15
CDR3: CAWSVLPGHSPEAFF; DNA: TGTGCCTGGAGTGTACTACCCGGTCATTCGCCTGAAGCTTTCTTT; D: NA; J: TRBJ1-1; size: NA; V: TRBV30
CDR3: CASSPQVRVSDTQYF; DNA: TGTGCCAGCAGCCCCCAGGTGCGAGTTTCAGATACGCAGTATTTT; D: NA; J: TRBJ2-3; size: few; V: TRBV4-2
CDR3: CASSKGLAGIHEQYF; DNA: TGTGCCAGCAGCAAAGGACTAGCGGGAATCCACGAGCAGTACTTC; D: NA; J: TRBJ2-7; size: NA; V: TRBV21-1
CDR3: CASRGLASYEQYF; DNA: TGTGCCAGTAGGGGACTAGCTTCGTACGAGCAGTACTTC; D: TRBD2; J: TRBJ2-7; size: few; V: TRBV19
CDR3: CASSLAAGVLSGANVLTF; DNA: TGTGCCAGCAGCTTAGCGGCGGGAGTGTTGTCTGGGGCCAACGTCCTGACTTTC; D: TRBD2; J: TRBJ2-6; size: NA; V: TRBV7-9
CDR3: CASSSNSGNQPQHF; DNA: TGTGCCAGCAGCTCGAACTCGGGAAATCAGCCCCAGCATTTT; D: NA; J: TRBJ1-5; size: NA; V: TRBV11-2
CDR3: CASSLGGFGTYEQYF; DNA: TGTGCCAGCAGCCTTGGGGGGTTCGGGACTTACGAGCAGTACTTC; D: NA; J: TRBJ2-7; size: NA; V: TRBV5-4
CDR3: CASSQGLQVLNSPPHF; DNA: TGTGCCAGCAGCCAAGGGTTGCAGGTGTTAAATTCACCCCCCCACTTT; D: NA; J: TRBJ1-6; size: NA; V: TRBV14